This TCR beta chain is drawn from a study of blood T cell repertoires in COVID-19. At the level of the study: Acute and convalescent COVID-19 specimens originated in the United States, Italy and Spain.

Original handling: The authors estimated nucleated cell counts from reference gene primer amplification. The table came from immunoSEQ multiplex PCR; TCRdb's copy has only in-frame clones and leaves some out. V and J calls and clone size are those listed in that table; D and trimming were worked out from the DNA. The sample holds about 150,000 clones, around three quarters seen once. V lost 3 bases, J lost 4 bases, and 14 bases lay in between. This CDR3 spans 15 amino acids. CDR1 and CDR2 (germline): SGHTA, FQGNSA. This clonotype originated in a man older than 75 with acute or convalescent COVID-19. The V call is TRBV7-2, the J call TRBJ2-3, with D maybe TRBD1 (5 bases). The specimen was peripheral blood. The CDR3 DNA sequence: TGTGCCAGCAGCTTTGGGGCCGGCGTAGCAGATACGCAGTATTTT. The encoded protein is CASSFGAGVADTQYF. Full variable domain (remainder filled in from reference TRBV7-2 and TRBJ2-3): GAGVSQSPSNKVTEKGKDVELRCDPISGHTALYWYRQSLGQGLEFLIYFQGNSAPDKSGLPSDRFSAERTGGSVSTLTIQRTQQEDSAVYLCASSFGAGVADTQYFGPGTRLTVL.